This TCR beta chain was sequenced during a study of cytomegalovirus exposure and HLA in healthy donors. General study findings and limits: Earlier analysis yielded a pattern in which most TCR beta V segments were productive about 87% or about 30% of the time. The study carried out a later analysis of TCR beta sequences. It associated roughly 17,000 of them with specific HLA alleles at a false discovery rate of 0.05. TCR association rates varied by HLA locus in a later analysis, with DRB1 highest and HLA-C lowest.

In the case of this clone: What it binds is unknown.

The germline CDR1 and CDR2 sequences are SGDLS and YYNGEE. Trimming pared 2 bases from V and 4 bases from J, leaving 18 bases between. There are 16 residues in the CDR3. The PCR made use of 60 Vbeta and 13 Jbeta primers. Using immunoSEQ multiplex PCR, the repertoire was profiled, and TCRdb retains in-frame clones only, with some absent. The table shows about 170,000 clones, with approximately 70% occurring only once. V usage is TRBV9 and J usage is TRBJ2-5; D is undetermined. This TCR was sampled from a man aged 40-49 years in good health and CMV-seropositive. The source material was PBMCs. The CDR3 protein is CASSVTSGSYSETQYF. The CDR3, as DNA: TGTGCCAGCAGCGTTACCTCGGGTTCCTACTCAGAGACCCAGTACTTC. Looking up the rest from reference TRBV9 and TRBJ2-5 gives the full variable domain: DSGVTQTPKHLITATGQRVTLRCSPRSGDLSVYWYQQSLDQGLQFLIQYYNGEERAKGNILERFSAQQFPDLHSELNLSSLELGDSALYFCASSVTSGSYSETQYFGPGTRLLVL.